Listed below are T cell receptor beta chains from one sample, sequenced in a study of blood T cell repertoires in COVID-19. Only in-frame clones appear in the TCRdb table, and some are missing; sequencing was by immunoSEQ multiplex PCR. Of around 140,000 clones listed, around nine tenths are singletons. The source material was peripheral blood. Receptors were obtained from a man between 45 and 60 years old with active or convalescent COVID-19. CDR3s include the opening cysteine and the closing phenylalanine or tryptophan. The order of the fields is clone size, V gene, J gene, D gene, CDR3 DNA, CDR3 protein. A D gene is named only where the DNA matches it firmly. The size field is filled for only some rows; it gives once, few, many or a size class.

abundance: .; v_gene: TRBV5-1; j_gene: TRBJ2-1; d_gene: .; CDR3nt: TGCGCCAGCAGCTTGGTAGGTTCGGGAGTGGGGTACAATGAGCAGTTCTTC; CDR3aa: CASSLVGSGVGYNEQFF
abundance: .; v_gene: TRBV5-1; j_gene: TRBJ2-3; d_gene: TRBD2; CDR3nt: TGCGCCAGCAGCTCAACTAGCGTTGGGGGAGATACGCAGTATTTT; CDR3aa: CASSSTSVGGDTQYF
abundance: .; v_gene: TRBV6-5; j_gene: TRBJ2-3; d_gene: .; CDR3nt: TGTGCCAGCAGTTATATGACTAGCACAGATACGCAGTATTTT; CDR3aa: CASSYMTSTDTQYF
abundance: .; v_gene: TRBV3-1/TRBV3-2; j_gene: TRBJ2-3; d_gene: .; CDR3nt: TGTGCCAGCAGCCCCGGGGGAGGACGCACAGATACGCAGTATTTT; CDR3aa: CASSPGGGRTDTQYF
abundance: .; v_gene: TRBV25-1; j_gene: TRBJ2-5; d_gene: TRBD1; CDR3nt: TGTGCCAGCAGTGAATTTTTGGGACAGGCAAACCAAGAGACCCAGTACTTC; CDR3aa: CASSEFLGQANQETQYF
abundance: .; v_gene: TRBV6-5; j_gene: TRBJ2-5; d_gene: .; CDR3nt: TGTGCCAGCAGTAACAACAGGATACAAGAGACCCAGTACTTC; CDR3aa: CASSNNRIQETQYF
abundance: .; v_gene: TRBV5-1; j_gene: TRBJ2-2; d_gene: .; CDR3nt: TGCGCCAGCAGCTACAACAGGGCTCGGTCCGGGGAGCTGTTTTTT; CDR3aa: CASSYNRARSGELFF
abundance: .; v_gene: TRBV5-1; j_gene: TRBJ2-3; d_gene: TRBD2; CDR3nt: TGCGCCAGCATGCGGCGGGAGTTTACCACGGATACGCAGTATTTT; CDR3aa: CASMRREFTTDTQYF
abundance: .; v_gene: TRBV19; j_gene: TRBJ2-5; d_gene: .; CDR3nt: TGTGCCAGTAGTATAACCACGGCCCGGAGGGCAGAGACCCAGTACTTC; CDR3aa: CASSITTARRAETQYF
abundance: .; v_gene: TRBV5-6; j_gene: TRBJ2-5; d_gene: .; CDR3nt: TGTGCCAGCAGCCGTTTAGAGACCCAGTACTTC; CDR3aa: CASSRLETQYF
abundance: .; v_gene: TRBV5-1; j_gene: TRBJ1-2; d_gene: .; CDR3nt: TGCGCCAGCAGCTATGATTCAGGTGAATCTGGCTACACCTTC; CDR3aa: CASSYDSGESGYTF
abundance: .; v_gene: TRBV14; j_gene: TRBJ2-1; d_gene: TRBD2; CDR3nt: TGTGCCAGCAGCCCTATGGGACCGGGAGGTTCCAATGAGCAGTTCTTC; CDR3aa: CASSPMGPGGSNEQFF
abundance: .; v_gene: TRBV18; j_gene: TRBJ2-5; d_gene: .; CDR3nt: TGTGCCAGCTCACCACCGGGGCGGGAGACCCAGTACTTC; CDR3aa: CASSPPGRETQYF
abundance: .; v_gene: TRBV24-1; j_gene: TRBJ1-5; d_gene: .; CDR3nt: TGTGCCACCAGTACCACACGTCGCAATCAGCCCCAGCATTTT; CDR3aa: CATSTTRRNQPQHF
abundance: once; v_gene: TRBV28; j_gene: TRBJ1-2; d_gene: TRBD1; CDR3nt: TGTGCCAGCAGTTTAATAAGCCCGGGACAGAACTTCGGCTATGGCTACACCTTC; CDR3aa: CASSLISPGQNFGYGYTF
abundance: .; v_gene: TRBV3-1/TRBV3-2; j_gene: TRBJ1-2; d_gene: TRBD1; CDR3nt: TGTGCCAGCAGCCAAGGGACAGGGAAATTTTATGGCTACACCTTC; CDR3aa: CASSQGTGKFYGYTF
abundance: once; v_gene: TRBV28; j_gene: TRBJ2-7; d_gene: .; CDR3nt: TGTGCCAGCACCCCCTCCTTTTTCTCCCCCCCCTACGAGCAGTACTTC; CDR3aa: CASTPSFFSPPYEQYF
abundance: .; v_gene: TRBV10-3; j_gene: TRBJ2-1; d_gene: .; CDR3nt: TGTGCCATCAGTGAAGTAGGTAAGGGGGAGTCGACAAATGAGCAGTTCTTC; CDR3aa: CAISEVGKGESTNEQFF
abundance: .; v_gene: TRBV29-1; j_gene: TRBJ2-5; d_gene: .; CDR3nt: TGCAGCGTTCGTCGTTCCAGTGAAGAGACCCAGTACTTC; CDR3aa: CSVRRSSEETQYF
abundance: .; v_gene: TRBV28; j_gene: TRBJ2-1; d_gene: TRBD2; CDR3nt: TGTGCCAGCAGTCGAAACTCCGGGAGGGGGTCCAATGAGCAGTTCTTC; CDR3aa: CASSRNSGRGSNEQFF
abundance: .; v_gene: TRBV24-1; j_gene: TRBJ2-5; d_gene: TRBD1; CDR3nt: TGTGCCACCAGTGAACCGGGACAGGGGGAGACCCAGTACTTC; CDR3aa: CATSEPGQGETQYF
abundance: .; v_gene: TRBV28; j_gene: TRBJ2-5; d_gene: TRBD2; CDR3nt: TGTGCCAGCAGTCCTCCCGGTAGCGGGAGAGAGACCCAGTACTTC; CDR3aa: CASSPPGSGRETQYF
abundance: .; v_gene: TRBV2; j_gene: TRBJ2-5; d_gene: .; CDR3nt: TGTGCCGGAGGGCCTGCGGGAGAGACCCAGTACTTC; CDR3aa: CAGGPAGETQYF
abundance: .; v_gene: TRBV10-2; j_gene: TRBJ2-1; d_gene: TRBD2; CDR3nt: TGCGCCAGCAGTGAATTTCTAGCGGCCTACAATGAGCAGTTCTTC; CDR3aa: CASSEFLAAYNEQFF
abundance: .; v_gene: TRBV27; j_gene: TRBJ2-1; d_gene: .; CDR3nt: TGTGCCAGCAGTTTAACGACTAGTGTGAAGGATTTCTACAATGAGCAGTTCTTC; CDR3aa: CASSLTTSVKDFYNEQFF
abundance: .; v_gene: TRBV18; j_gene: TRBJ2-7; d_gene: .; CDR3nt: TGTGCCAGCTCACCACCGGCTAGGGGCGAGCAGTACTTC; CDR3aa: CASSPPARGEQYF
abundance: few; v_gene: TRBV11-2; j_gene: TRBJ2-4; d_gene: .; CDR3nt: TGTGCCAGCAGCTTAGACCGGGACACCGGATTCTACTTC; CDR3aa: CASSLDRDTGFYF
abundance: .; v_gene: TRBV6-5; j_gene: TRBJ2-7; d_gene: .; CDR3nt: TGTGCCAGCTTTCAGGGGGGAGTAACCTACGAGCAGTACTTC; CDR3aa: CASFQGGVTYEQYF
abundance: .; v_gene: TRBV25-1; j_gene: TRBJ2-7; d_gene: TRBD1; CDR3nt: TGTGCCAGCAGTGGCATCCGGACAGGGCGTCTCTACGAGCAGTACTTC; CDR3aa: CASSGIRTGRLYEQYF
abundance: .; v_gene: TRBV18; j_gene: TRBJ2-5; d_gene: TRBD2; CDR3nt: TGTGCCAGCTCACCGGCTAGCGGGACCCAAGAGACCCAGTACTTC; CDR3aa: CASSPASGTQETQYF
abundance: .; v_gene: TRBV5-1; j_gene: TRBJ2-7; d_gene: .; CDR3nt: TGCGCCAGCAGCCGGACAGAGGGGCACTACGAGCAGTACTTC; CDR3aa: CASSRTEGHYEQYF
abundance: .; v_gene: TRBV9; j_gene: TRBJ2-3; d_gene: .; CDR3nt: TGTGCCAGCAGCGTGGTCGGGAGTAGCACAGATACGCAGTATTTT; CDR3aa: CASSVVGSSTDTQYF
abundance: .; v_gene: TRBV6-4; j_gene: TRBJ2-2; d_gene: TRBD1; CDR3nt: TGTGCCAGTTCCCTGGGGACAGGGAACACCGGGGAGCTGTTTTTT; CDR3aa: CASSLGTGNTGELFF
abundance: once; v_gene: TRBV10-3; j_gene: TRBJ1-4; d_gene: .; CDR3nt: TGTGCCATCAGTGAGCAGCAGGCTGGGAATGAAAAACTGTTTTTT; CDR3aa: CAISEQQAGNEKLFF
abundance: .; v_gene: TRBV10-3; j_gene: TRBJ1-1; d_gene: TRBD1; CDR3nt: TGTGCCATCAGTGAGGTACAGGGGGGCACTGAAGCTTTCTTT; CDR3aa: CAISEVQGGTEAFF
abundance: .; v_gene: TRBV27; j_gene: TRBJ2-4; d_gene: TRBD1; CDR3nt: TGTGCCAGCAGTTTCGATAAGGGGGCAGCGGACATTCAGTACTTC; CDR3aa: CASSFDKGAADIQYF
abundance: .; v_gene: TRBV18; j_gene: TRBJ2-2; d_gene: .; CDR3nt: TGTGCCAGCTCCTCCCGACAGAGAGGCACCGGGGAGCTGTTTTTT; CDR3aa: CASSSRQRGTGELFF
abundance: .; v_gene: TRBV7-6; j_gene: TRBJ1-2; d_gene: .; CDR3nt: TGTGCCAGCAGCGCATCCCAAGGGAGTAACTATGGCTACACCTTC; CDR3aa: CASSASQGSNYGYTF
abundance: .; v_gene: TRBV7-8; j_gene: TRBJ2-4; d_gene: TRBD2; CDR3nt: TGTGCCAGCAGCTCCGGGACTAGCGGGCCAATAGCCAAAAACATTCAGTACTTC; CDR3aa: CASSSGTSGPIAKNIQYF
abundance: .; v_gene: TRBV3-1/TRBV3-2; j_gene: TRBJ1-3; d_gene: .; CDR3nt: TGTGCCAGCAGCCTACGGACAGTCGGAAACACCATATATTTT; CDR3aa: CASSLRTVGNTIYF
abundance: .; v_gene: TRBV4-1; j_gene: TRBJ1-6; d_gene: .; CDR3nt: TGCGCCAGCAGCCAAGATGGGCAGCCTAATTCACCCCTCCACTTT; CDR3aa: CASSQDGQPNSPLHF
abundance: .; v_gene: TRBV4-3; j_gene: TRBJ2-1; d_gene: TRBD1; CDR3nt: TGCGCCAGCAGCCTCAGCGGACAGGGGGCGTATGAGCAGTTCTTC; CDR3aa: CASSLSGQGAYEQFF
abundance: .; v_gene: TRBV24-1; j_gene: TRBJ1-4; d_gene: TRBD1; CDR3nt: TGTGCCACCAGTGCAGGGACAGCAACTAATGAAAAACTGTTTTTT; CDR3aa: CATSAGTATNEKLFF
abundance: .; v_gene: TRBV28; j_gene: TRBJ2-7; d_gene: TRBD2; CDR3nt: TGTGCCAGCAGGAGGACTAGCGGGAGGAACTACGAGCAGTACTTC; CDR3aa: CASRRTSGRNYEQYF
abundance: .; v_gene: TRBV11-2; j_gene: TRBJ1-1; d_gene: .; CDR3nt: TGTGCCAGCAGCTCTCTCGGTGAAGCTTTCTTT; CDR3aa: CASSSLGEAFF